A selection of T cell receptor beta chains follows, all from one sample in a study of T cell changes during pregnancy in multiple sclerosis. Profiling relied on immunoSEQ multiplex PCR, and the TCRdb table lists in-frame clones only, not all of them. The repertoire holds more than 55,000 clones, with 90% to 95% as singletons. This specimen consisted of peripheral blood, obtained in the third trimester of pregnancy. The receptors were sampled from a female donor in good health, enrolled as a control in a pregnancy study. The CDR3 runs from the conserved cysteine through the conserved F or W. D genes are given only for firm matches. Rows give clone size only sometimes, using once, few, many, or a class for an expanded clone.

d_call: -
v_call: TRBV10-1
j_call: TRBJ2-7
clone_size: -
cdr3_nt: TGCGCCAGCAGCCCAGGATGGGGCTGGCAGTACTTC
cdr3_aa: CASSPGWGWQYF

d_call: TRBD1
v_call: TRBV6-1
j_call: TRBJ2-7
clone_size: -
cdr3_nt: TGTGCCAGCAGTGAAGTTCTGGACAGGGCTTCCTACGAGCAGTACTTC
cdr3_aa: CASSEVLDRASYEQYF

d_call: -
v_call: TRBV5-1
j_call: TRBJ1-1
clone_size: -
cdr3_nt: TGCGCCAGCAGCTTGGTGGAGGCCCTCGACACTGAAGCTTTCTTT
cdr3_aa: CASSLVEALDTEAFF

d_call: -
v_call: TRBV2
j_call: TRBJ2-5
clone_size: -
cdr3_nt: TGTGCCAGCAGCTACTTAGAACGGGAGACCCAGTACTTC
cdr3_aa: CASSYLERETQYF

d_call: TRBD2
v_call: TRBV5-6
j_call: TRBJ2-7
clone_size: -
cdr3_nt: TGTGCCAGCAGCTTGGGCGGGGGAACCTACGAGCAGTACTTC
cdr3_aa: CASSLGGGTYEQYF

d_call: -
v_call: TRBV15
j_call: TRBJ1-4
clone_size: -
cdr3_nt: TGTGCCACCAGCAGAGGTTCCGGGACATCCTATGAAAAACTGTTTTTT
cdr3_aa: CATSRGSGTSYEKLFF

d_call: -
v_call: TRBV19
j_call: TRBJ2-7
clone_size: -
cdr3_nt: TGTGCCAGTAGCCCCGGCTCCTACGAGCAGTACTTC
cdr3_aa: CASSPGSYEQYF

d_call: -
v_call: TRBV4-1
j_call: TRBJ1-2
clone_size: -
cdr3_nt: TGCGCCAGCAGCCTCCTAGGTCCAGGGACTCCTAACTATGGCTACACCTTC
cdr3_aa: CASSLLGPGTPNYGYTF

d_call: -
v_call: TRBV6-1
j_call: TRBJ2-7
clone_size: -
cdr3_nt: TGTGCCAGCACTTCTAATGGCGGGGCCTACGAGCAGTACTTC
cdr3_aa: CASTSNGGAYEQYF

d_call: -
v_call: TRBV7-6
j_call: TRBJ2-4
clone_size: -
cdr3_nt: TGTGCCAGCAGCCCCCGCTACAGGGGGAGGGAAAACATTCAGTACTTC
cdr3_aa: CASSPRYRGRENIQYF

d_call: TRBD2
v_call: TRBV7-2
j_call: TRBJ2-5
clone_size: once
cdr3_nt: TGTGCCAGCAGCTTAGGTGGACGGGGGGGCCGCCAAGAGACCCAGTACTTC
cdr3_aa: CASSLGGRGGRQETQYF

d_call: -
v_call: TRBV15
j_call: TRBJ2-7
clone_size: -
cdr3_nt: TGTGCCACCAGCGCGGGCGTAACCTACGAGCAGTACTTC
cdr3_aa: CATSAGVTYEQYF

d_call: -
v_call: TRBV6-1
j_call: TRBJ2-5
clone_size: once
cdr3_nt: TGTGCCAGCAGATCAGACAGGACCCAGTACTTC
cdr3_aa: CASRSDRTQYF

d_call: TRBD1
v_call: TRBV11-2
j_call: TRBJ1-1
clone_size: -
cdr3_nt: TGTGCCAGCAGCTCCGCCGGGACAGGGGTCTGGGGCACTGAAGCTTTCTTT
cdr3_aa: CASSSAGTGVWGTEAFF

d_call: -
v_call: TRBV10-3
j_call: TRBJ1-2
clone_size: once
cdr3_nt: TGTGCCATCAGTGATCAGGGTACTAACTATGGCTACACCTTC
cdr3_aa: CAISDQGTNYGYTF

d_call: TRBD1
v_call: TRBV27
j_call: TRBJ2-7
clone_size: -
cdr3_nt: TGTGCCAGCAGTCCCCGGGACAGAGCCTACGAGCAGTACTTC
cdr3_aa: CASSPRDRAYEQYF

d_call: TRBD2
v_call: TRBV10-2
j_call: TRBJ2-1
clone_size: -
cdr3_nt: TGCGCCAGCAGCAAATGCGGGGGTCACTGTTACAATGAGCAGTTCTTC
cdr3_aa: CASSKCGGHCYNEQFF

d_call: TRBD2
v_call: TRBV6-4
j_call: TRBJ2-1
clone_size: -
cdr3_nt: TGTGCCAGCAGTGACTCGAATCTAGCGGGAGATCAGGGGGAGCAGTTCTTC
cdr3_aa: CASSDSNLAGDQGEQFF

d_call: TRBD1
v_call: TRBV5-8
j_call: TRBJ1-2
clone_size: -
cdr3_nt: TGTGCCAGCAGCCCAAGGACAGGGGGGGACTATGGCTACACCTTC
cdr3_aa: CASSPRTGGDYGYTF

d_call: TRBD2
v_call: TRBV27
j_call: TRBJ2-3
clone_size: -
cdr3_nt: TGTGCCAGCAGTTTATTGACACTCGGGACTAGCGGGAGGCCAGATACGCAGTATTTT
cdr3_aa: CASSLLTLGTSGRPDTQYF

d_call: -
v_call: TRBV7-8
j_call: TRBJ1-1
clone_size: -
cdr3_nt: TGTGCCAGCAGCCCAGGGTGGGCTGAAGCTTTCTTT
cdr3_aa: CASSPGWAEAFF

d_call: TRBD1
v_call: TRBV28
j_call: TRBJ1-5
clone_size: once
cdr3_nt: TGTGCCAGCAGTTTGGGGACAGGGAGCAATCAGCCCCAGCATTTT
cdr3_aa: CASSLGTGSNQPQHF

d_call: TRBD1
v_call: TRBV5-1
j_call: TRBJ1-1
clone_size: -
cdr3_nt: TGCGCCAGCAGCCCCTTCGGACAGGGACGGGAAGCTTTCTTT
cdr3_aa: CASSPFGQGREAFF

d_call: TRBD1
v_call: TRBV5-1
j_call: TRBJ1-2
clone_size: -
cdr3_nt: TGCGCCAGCAACCTTCTGGGACAGGGGAATCCCTACACCTTC
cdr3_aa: CASNLLGQGNPYTF

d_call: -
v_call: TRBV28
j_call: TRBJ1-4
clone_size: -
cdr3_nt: TGTGCCAGCAGCCTAGGTTTGAGGTTTGCAACTAATGAAAAACTGTTTTTT
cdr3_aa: CASSLGLRFATNEKLFF

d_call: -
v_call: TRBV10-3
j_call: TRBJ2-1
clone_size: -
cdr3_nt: TGTGCCATCCCCCAGAGCGGACGCTCCAATGAGCAGTTCTTC
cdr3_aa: CAIPQSGRSNEQFF

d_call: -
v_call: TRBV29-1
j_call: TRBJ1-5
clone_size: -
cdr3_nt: TGCAGCGTTTGTGAGGAGAACAATCAGCCCCAGCATTTT
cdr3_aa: CSVCEENNQPQHF

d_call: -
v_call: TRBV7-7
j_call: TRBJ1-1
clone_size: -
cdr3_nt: TGTGCTAGCAGCTACCACCTCCGGGGGGGGCTGGCTTTCTTT
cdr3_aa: CASSYHLRGGLAFF

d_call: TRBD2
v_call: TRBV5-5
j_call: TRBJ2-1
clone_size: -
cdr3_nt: TGTGCCAGCAGCCCCGCGGGACTAGCGGATACCCGGGAGCAGTTCTTC
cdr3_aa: CASSPAGLADTREQFF

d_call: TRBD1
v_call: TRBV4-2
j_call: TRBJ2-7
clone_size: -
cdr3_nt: TGTGCCAGCAGCCAAGATCCCCCCGGGACAGGTTACGAGCAGTACTTC
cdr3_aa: CASSQDPPGTGYEQYF

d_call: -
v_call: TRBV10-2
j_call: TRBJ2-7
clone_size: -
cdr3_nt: TGCGCCAGCAGTTTCTCAGGAAGCTCCTACGAGCAGTACTTC
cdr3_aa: CASSFSGSSYEQYF

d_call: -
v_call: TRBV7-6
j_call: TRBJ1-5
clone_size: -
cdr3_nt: TGTGCCAGCAGCCTTGGGACAACGCAGCCCCAGCATTTT
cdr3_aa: CASSLGTTQPQHF

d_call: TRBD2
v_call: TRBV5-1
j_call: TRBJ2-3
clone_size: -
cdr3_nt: TGCGCCAGCAAACCTACAACGGGGGGAGGTTTTGATACGCAGTATTTT
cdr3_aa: CASKPTTGGGFDTQYF

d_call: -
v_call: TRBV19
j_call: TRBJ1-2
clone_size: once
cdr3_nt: TGTGCCAGTAGTATCGGGTATGGCTACACCTTC
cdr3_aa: CASSIGYGYTF

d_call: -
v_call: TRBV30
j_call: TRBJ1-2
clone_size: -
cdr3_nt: TGTGCCTGGAGCGTAGAGATTGGCTACACCTTC
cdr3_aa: CAWSVEIGYTF

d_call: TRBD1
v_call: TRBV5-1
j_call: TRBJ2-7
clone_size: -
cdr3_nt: TGCGCCAGCAGCTTGCAGACAGGGGTTTCCTACGAGCAGTACTTC
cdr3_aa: CASSLQTGVSYEQYF

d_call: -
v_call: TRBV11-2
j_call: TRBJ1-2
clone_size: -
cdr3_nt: TGTGCCAGCAGCTCGGTATCGGGACACCCAACCCTTTACTATGGCTACACCTTC
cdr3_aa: CASSSVSGHPTLYYGYTF

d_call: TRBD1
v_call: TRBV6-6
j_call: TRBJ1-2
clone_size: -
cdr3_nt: TGTGCCAGCAGCCTGGGACAGAACTATGGCTACACCTTC
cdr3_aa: CASSLGQNYGYTF

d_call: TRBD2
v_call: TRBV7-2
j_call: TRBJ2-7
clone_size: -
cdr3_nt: TGTGCCAGCAGCCTGTCTACTAGCGGGACCTACGAGCAGTACTTC
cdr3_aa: CASSLSTSGTYEQYF

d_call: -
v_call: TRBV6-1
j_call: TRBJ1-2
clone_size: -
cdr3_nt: TGTGCCAGCAGGATGGCAGGGAAAGCGGGCTACACCTTC
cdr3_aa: CASRMAGKAGYTF

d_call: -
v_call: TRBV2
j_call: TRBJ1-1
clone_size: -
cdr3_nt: TGTGCCAGCCAACAGGGAGGGGTCACTGAAGCTTTCTTT
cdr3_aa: CASQQGGVTEAFF

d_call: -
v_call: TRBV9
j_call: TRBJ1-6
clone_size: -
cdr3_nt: TGTGCCAGCAGCGTAGGTCCCAGGGGTTATAATTCACCCCTCCACTTT
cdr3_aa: CASSVGPRGYNSPLHF

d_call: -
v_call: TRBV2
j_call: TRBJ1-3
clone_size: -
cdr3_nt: TGTGCCAGCAGTGAATACAGGTCGGCTGGAAACACCATATATTTT
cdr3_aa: CASSEYRSAGNTIYF

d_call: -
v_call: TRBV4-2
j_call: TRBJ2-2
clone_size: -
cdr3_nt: TGTGCCAGCAGCCAAGGAACGGGGGGCCCTACCGGGGAGCTGTTTTTT
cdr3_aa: CASSQGTGGPTGELFF

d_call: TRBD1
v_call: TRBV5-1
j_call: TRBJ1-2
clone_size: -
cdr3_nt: TGCGCCAGCAGCTCGGTGACCGGGACAGGGCCGGGAGGCTACACCTTC
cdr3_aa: CASSSVTGTGPGGYTF

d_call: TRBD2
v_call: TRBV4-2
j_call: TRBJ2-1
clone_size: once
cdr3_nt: TGTGCCAGCAGCCAAGACGGGCTAGCGGGGGGGCACAATGAGCAGTTCTTC
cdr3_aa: CASSQDGLAGGHNEQFF

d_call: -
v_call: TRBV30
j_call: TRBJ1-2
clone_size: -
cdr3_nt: TGTGCCTCCCGGGGGGTAGCGGATGGCTACACCTTC
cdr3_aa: CASRGVADGYTF

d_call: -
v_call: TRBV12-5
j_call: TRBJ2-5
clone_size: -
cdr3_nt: TGTGCTAGTCAGACTCAGCCTGATGAGACCCAGTACTTC
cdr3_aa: CASQTQPDETQYF

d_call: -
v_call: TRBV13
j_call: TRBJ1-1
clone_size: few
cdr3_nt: TGTGCCAGCAGCTTAGGCCCACAGGGACGCACTGAAGCTTTCTTT
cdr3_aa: CASSLGPQGRTEAFF